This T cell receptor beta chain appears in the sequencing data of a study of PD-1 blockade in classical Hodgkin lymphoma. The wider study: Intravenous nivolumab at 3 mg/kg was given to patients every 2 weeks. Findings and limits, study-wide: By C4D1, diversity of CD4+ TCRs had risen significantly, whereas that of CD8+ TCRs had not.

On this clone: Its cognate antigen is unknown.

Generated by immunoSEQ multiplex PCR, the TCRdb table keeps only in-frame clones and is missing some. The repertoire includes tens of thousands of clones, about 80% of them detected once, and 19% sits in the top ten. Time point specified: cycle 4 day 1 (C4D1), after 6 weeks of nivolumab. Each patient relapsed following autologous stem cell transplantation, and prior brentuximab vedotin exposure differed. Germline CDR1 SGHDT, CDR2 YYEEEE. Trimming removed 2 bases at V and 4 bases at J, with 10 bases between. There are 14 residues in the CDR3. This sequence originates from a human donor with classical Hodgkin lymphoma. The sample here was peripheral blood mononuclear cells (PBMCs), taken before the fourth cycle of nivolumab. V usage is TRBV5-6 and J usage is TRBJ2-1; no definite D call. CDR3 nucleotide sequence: TGTGCCAGCAGCTTTATAGCAGCGTACAATGAGCAGTTCTTC. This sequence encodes CASSFIAAYNEQFF.